One sample yielded the 19 T cell receptor beta chains listed below, sequenced in a study of T cell changes during pregnancy in multiple sclerosis. Sequencing used immunoSEQ multiplex PCR; TCRdb keeps in-frame clones, though not all of them. In the table there are 46,000 or so clones, about 93% of which are singletons. Sequenced here: CD8+ T cells from peripheral blood mononuclear cells, sampled after pregnancy. Source of these receptors: a female donor with multiple sclerosis, enrolled in a pregnancy study.

The chain couples TRBV7-8 to TRBJ2-3, with D tentatively TRBD1 (6 bases). This CDR3 comprises 15 residues. Trimming stripped 6 bases from V and 4 bases from J, with 17 bases between. Germline CDR1 and CDR2: SGHVS and FQNEAQ. CDR3 region: CASSSGQSWPDTQYF. The CDR3 DNA is TGTGCCAGCAGTTCTGGACAGTCCTGGCCAGATACGCAGTATTTT.

This clone showed up just a few times. The chain recombines TRBV27 with TRBJ1-2; the D gene is possibly TRBD1 (5 bases). Trimming pared 5 bases from V and 8 bases from J, leaving 15 bases between. Germline V CDR1 and CDR2: MNHEY, SMNVEV (reference sequence). The CDR3 totals 13 residues. In DNA, the CDR3 is TGTGCCAGCAGTCTTAGCGGGACCCGAGGCTACACCTTC. Translation gives CASSLSGTRGYTF.

The chain has TRBV28 and TRBJ2-1, with D tentatively TRBD2 (6 bases). The CDR3 has 15 residues. From germline, CDR1 is MDHEN and CDR2 SYDVKM. V lost 2 bases and J 5 bases, leaving 13 bases between the germline ends. The DNA for the CDR3 is TGTGCCAGCAGTTTAGGCGCTAGCGCCCACAATGAGCAGTTCTTC. Protein sequence: CASSLGASAHNEQFF.

The chain combines TRBV2 with TRBJ1-5; weak D call: TRBD1 (6 bases). The CDR3 extends over 16 amino acids. V was shortened by 3 bases and J by 3 bases, with 15 bases between the two germline ends. Germline CDR1 SNHLY, CDR2 FYNNEI. The DNA of the CDR3 is TGTGCCAGCAGTGACTTGGGGGCATCGGACAATCAGCCCCAGCATTTT. It is translated as CASSDLGASDNQPQHF.

V gene TRBV4-1 combines with J gene TRBJ2-3; 11 positions agree with TRBD2. Germline lookup yields CDR1 MGHRA and CDR2 YSYEKL. J lost 3 bases, V lost 1 base, and 0 bases had no gene match. This CDR3 has 15 residues. The chain's CDR3 is CASSQGLAGTDTQYF. In nucleotides, the CDR3 is TGCGCCAGCAGCCAAGGACTAGCGGGAACAGATACGCAGTATTTT.

This rearrangement joins TRBV29-1 to TRBJ2-1; D unclear. Germline V gene sequence: CDR1 SQVTM, CDR2 ANQGSEA. Between the trimmed V and J ends, which lost 2 bases and 0 bases, there was a span of 11 bases. This CDR3 spans 15 amino acids. The CDR3 here is CSVESGSLSYNEQFF. The CDR3 DNA sequence: TGCAGCGTTGAATCCGGGTCGCTCTCCTACAATGAGCAGTTCTTC.

This chain links TRBV11-2 with TRBJ1-2; D is unclear. Germline values: CDR1 SGHAT, CDR2 FQNNGV. The CDR3 runs 14 residues. The V and J ends lost 3 bases and 1 base respectively, with 9 bases between them. The CDR3 coding sequence is TGTGCCAGCAGCTTCCTAAGTGATAACTATGGCTACACCTTC. It specifies CASSFLSDNYGYTF.

This rearrangement joins TRBV7-9 to TRBJ1-1; 7 bases fit TRBD1. The germline CDR1 and CDR2 sequences are SEHNR and FQNEAQ (reference sequence). The CDR3 runs 13 residues. V trimming: 5 bases; J trimming: 4 bases; junction bases outside the gene matches: 4. The CDR3 nucleotides read TGTGCCAGCAGCGGGTACAGGGGCACTGAAGCTTTCTTT. It specifies CASSGYRGTEAFF.

The gene calls are TRBV13 and TRBJ2-7; 9 positions match TRBD1. After removal of 6 bases from V and 3 bases from J, the junction contained 9 bases not matched to a gene. The CDR3 contains 15 residues. Germline V gives CDR1 PRHDT, CDR2 FYEKMQ (reference sequence). DNA for the CDR3: TGTGCCAGCAGGGCGGGACAGGGACCCTTCTACGAGCAGTACTTC. Its protein is CASRAGQGPFYEQYF.

J is TRBJ2-5 and V is TRBV11-2, with TRBD2 matching 9 bases. Trimming took 5 bases from V and 5 from J; bases not matched to a gene: 9. The CDR3 is 15 amino acids. Germline V CDR1 and CDR2: SGHAT, FQNNGV. CDR3 bases: TGTGCCAGCAGCATTTTTGCGGGGGGGCTTGAGACCCAGTACTTC. This encodes CASSIFAGGLETQYF.

The chain recombines TRBV14 with TRBJ2-1, with D unresolved. Germline assignment: CDR1 SGHDN and CDR2 FVKESK. The CDR3 sequence is 17 residues long. V lost 1 base and J lost 4, with 17 bases in between. CDR3 nucleotides: TGTGCCAGCAGCCAAGTGTTTTGGTCTGAGGAGTACAATGAGCAGTTCTTC. Its protein is CASSQVFWSEEYNEQFF.

This clone was detected only once. For the CDR3, the DNA is TGTGCCAGCAGCCCGGGGAGTTGGGAGCTGTTTTTT. Translating it yields CASSPGSWELFF. This rearrangement joins TRBV11-2 to TRBJ2-2, with D perhaps matching TRBD2 (5 bases). The CDR3 extends over 12 amino acids. The germline gives CDR1 SGHAT, CDR2 FQNNGV. The V gene lost 5 bases and the J gene lost 9 bases, with 10 bases spanning the gap.

The V gene is TRBV27, the J gene TRBJ2-3; no clear D gene. Germline assignment: CDR1 MNHEY and CDR2 SMNVEV (reference sequence). There are 12 residues in the CDR3. The germline V and J ends were trimmed by 5 bases and 0 bases, with 3 bases remaining between them. CDR3 coding DNA: TGTGCCAGCAGTCATAGCACAGATACGCAGTATTTT. This translates into CASSHSTDTQYF.

V usage is TRBV7-8 and J usage is TRBJ1-2, with a tentative D call TRBD1 (6 bases). The CDR3 contains 17 residues. V lost 2 bases and J 0 bases, leaving 16 bases between the germline ends. The V gene's germline CDR1 is SGHVS and CDR2 FQNEAQ. CDR3 sequence (DNA): TGTGCCAGCAGCTTACCATCGACAGGTTCGGCTAACTATGGCTACACCTTC. This gives the protein CASSLPSTGSANYGYTF.

The V and J genes are TRBV12-5 and TRBJ2-7, with 9 bases matching TRBD1. This CDR3 region has 15 residues. The germline gives CDR1 LGHNT, CDR2 FRNRAP. With 5 bases clipped from V and 0 bases from J, the junction kept 5 bases outside the gene matches. The CDR3 DNA sequence: TGTGCTAGTGGTCAGGGACAGGGCCCCTCCTACGAGCAGTACTTC. The encoded protein is CASGQGQGPSYEQYF.

V is TRBV2 and J is TRBJ1-2; 8 positions match TRBD1. The CDR3 loop spans 14 amino acids. The V gene end was trimmed by 6 bases and the J gene end by 4 bases; junction bases not matched to a gene: 7. The germline gives CDR1 SNHLY, CDR2 FYNNEI. CDR3 protein: CASSSTGAIYGYTF. CDR3 coding DNA: TGTGCCAGCAGCTCGACAGGGGCGATCTATGGCTACACCTTC.

This clone was seen repeatedly, ten times or more. J is TRBJ1-1 and V is TRBV29-1; tentatively, D is TRBD1 (5 bases). The germline V and J ends were trimmed by 3 bases and 1 base, with 15 bases remaining between them. CDR1 and CDR2 from the germline V gene are SQVTM and ANQGSEA. The CDR3 has 15 amino acids. In DNA form, the CDR3 reads TGCAGCGTTGATTTTGAGACAGCACCGAACACTGAAGCTTTCTTT. Residues: CSVDFETAPNTEAFF.

The chain carries TRBV27 and TRBJ2-1, with a weak D call TRBD1 (6 bases). This CDR3 region has 18 residues. CDR1 MNHEY and CDR2 SMNVEV come from the germline V gene (reference sequence). Trimming stripped 5 bases from V and 9 bases from J, with 29 bases between. DNA for the CDR3: TGTGCCAGCAGTACCAATGGGCCTTGGCTGTCAGGGGTGAGTGAGCAGTTCTTC. It translates to CASSTNGPWLSGVSEQFF.

V and J are TRBV19 and TRBJ2-7; TRBD2 is a possible D gene (5 bases). Germline assignment: CDR1 LNHDA and CDR2 SQIVND (reference sequence). The V gene lost 3 bases and the J gene lost 4 bases, with 10 bases spanning the gap. The CDR3 has 13 residues. The CDR3 loop reads CASSMGSGYEQYF. The CDR3 bases are TGTGCCAGTAGTATGGGCTCGGGGTACGAGCAGTACTTC.